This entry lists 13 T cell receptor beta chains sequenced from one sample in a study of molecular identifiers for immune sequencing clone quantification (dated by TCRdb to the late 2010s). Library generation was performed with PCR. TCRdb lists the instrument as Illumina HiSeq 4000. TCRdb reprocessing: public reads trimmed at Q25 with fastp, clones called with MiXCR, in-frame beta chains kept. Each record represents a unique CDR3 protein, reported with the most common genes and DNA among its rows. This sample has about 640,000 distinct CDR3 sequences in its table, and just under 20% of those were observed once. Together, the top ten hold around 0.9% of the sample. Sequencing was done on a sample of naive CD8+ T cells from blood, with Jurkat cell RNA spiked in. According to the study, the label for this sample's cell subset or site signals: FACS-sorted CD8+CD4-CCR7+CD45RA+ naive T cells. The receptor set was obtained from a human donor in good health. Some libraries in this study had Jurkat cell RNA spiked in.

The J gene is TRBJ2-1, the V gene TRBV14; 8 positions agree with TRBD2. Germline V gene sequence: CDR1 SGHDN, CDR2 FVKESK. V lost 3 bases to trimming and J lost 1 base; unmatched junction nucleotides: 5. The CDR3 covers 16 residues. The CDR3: CASSQRIAGSYNEQFF. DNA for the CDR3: TGTGCCAGCAGCCAGCGGATAGCGGGATCCTACAATGAGCAGTTCTTC.

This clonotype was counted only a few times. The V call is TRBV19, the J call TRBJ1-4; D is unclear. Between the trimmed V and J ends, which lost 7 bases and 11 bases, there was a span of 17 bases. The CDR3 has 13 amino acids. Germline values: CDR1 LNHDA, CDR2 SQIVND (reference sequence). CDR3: CASTSLDAAKLFF. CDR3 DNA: TGTGCCAGTACCTCCCTGGACGCCGCGAAACTGTTTTTT. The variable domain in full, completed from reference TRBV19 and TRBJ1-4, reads DGGITQSPKYLFRKEGQNVTLSCEQNLNHDAMYWYRQDPGQGLRLIYYSQIVNDFQKGDIAEGYSVSREKKESFPLTVTSAQKNPTAFYLCASTSLDAAKLFFGSGTQLSVL.

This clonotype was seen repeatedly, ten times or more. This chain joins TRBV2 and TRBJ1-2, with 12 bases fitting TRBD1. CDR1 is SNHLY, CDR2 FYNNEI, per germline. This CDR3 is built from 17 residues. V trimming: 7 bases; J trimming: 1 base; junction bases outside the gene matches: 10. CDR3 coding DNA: TGTGCCAGCACCACCGGGACAGGGGGCCTTTATAACTATGGCTACACCTTC. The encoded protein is CASTTGTGGLYNYGYTF.

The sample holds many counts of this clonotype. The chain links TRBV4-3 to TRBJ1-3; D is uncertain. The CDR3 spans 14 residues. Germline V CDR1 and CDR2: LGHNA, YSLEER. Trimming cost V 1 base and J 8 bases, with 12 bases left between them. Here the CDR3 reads CASSQVGLDYTIYF. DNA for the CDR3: TGCGCCAGCAGCCAAGTTGGACTGGACTACACCATATATTTT.

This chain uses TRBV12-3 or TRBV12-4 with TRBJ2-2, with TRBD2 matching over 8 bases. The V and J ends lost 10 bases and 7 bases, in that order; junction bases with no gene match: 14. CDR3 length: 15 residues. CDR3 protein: CATRPPGGPFGELFF. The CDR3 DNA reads TGTGCCACCAGGCCTCCGGGAGGGCCTTTCGGGGAGCTGTTTTTT.

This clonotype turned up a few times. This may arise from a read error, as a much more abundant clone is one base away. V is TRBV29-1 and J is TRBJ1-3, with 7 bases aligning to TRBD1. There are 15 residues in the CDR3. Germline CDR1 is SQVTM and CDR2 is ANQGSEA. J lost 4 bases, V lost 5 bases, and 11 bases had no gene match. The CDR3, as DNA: TGCAGCGTTAACGGGGCTGACAGGGCGGGAAACACCATATATTTT. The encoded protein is CSVNGADRAGNTIYF.

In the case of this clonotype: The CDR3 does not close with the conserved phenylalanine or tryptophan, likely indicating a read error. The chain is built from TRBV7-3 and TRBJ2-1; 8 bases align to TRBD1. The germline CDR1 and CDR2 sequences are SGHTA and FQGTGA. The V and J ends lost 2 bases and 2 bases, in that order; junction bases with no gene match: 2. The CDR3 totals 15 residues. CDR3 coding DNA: TGTGCCAGCAGCTTAGGACAGGGCCCCTACAATGAGCAGTTCCTC. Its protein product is CASSLGQGPYNEQFL.

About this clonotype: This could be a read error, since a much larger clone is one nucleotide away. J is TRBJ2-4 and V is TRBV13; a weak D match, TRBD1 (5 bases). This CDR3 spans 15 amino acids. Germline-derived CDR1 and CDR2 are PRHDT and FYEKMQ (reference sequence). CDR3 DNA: TGTGCCAGCAGCCCCACTGACAGTGCCAAAAACATTCAGTCCTTC. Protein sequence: CASSPTDSAKNIQSF.

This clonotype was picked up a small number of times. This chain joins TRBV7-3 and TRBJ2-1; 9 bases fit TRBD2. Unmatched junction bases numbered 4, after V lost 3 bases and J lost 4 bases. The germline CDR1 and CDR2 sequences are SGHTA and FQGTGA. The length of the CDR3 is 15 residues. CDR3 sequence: CASSLREGQYNEQFF. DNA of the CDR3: TGTGCCAGCAGCTTGCGGGAGGGCCAATACAATGAGCAGTTCTTC.

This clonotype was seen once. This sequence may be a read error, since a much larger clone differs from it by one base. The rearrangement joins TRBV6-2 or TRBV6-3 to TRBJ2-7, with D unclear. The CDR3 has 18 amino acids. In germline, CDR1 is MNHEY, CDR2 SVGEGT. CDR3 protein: CASSYSAAQGVILYEQCF. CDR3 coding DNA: TGTGCCAGCAGTTACTCGGCGGCCCAAGGCGTTATACTATACGAGCAGTGCTTC.

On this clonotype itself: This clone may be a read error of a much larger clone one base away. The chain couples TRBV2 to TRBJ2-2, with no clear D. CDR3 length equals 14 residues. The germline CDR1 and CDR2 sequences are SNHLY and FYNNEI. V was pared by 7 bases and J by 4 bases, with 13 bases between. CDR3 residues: CASIGQASTGELFF. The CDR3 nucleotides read TGTGCCAGCATAGGCCAGGCGTCCACCGGGGAGCTGTTTTTT.

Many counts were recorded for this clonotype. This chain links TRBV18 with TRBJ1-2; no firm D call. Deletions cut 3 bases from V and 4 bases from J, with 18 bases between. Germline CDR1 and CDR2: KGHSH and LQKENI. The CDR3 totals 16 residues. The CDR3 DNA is TGTGCCAGCTCACCGGCACAATCGAACCAGCTCTATGGCTACACCTTC. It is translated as CASSPAQSNQLYGYTF.

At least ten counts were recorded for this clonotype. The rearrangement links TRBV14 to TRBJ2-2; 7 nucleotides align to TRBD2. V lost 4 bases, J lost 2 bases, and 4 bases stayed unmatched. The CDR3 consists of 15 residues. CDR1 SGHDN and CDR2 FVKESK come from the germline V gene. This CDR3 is CASSPLATNTGELFF. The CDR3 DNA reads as TGTGCCAGCAGCCCACTAGCGACCAACACCGGGGAGCTGTTTTTT.